The 18 T cell receptor beta chains below come from one sample, sequenced in a study of blood T cells in healthy people across ages. Alongside a J-beta primer mix, a sample-barcoded 5' primer served in a second PCR lasting about 6 to 11 cycles. TCRdb passed the 5' RACE reads through MiXCR, listing each CDR3 protein once. The data contain 710,000 or so distinct CDR3 sequences, 20% to 25% of them seen just once; the ten biggest clones take up less than 25%. The sequencing sample was made of blood. Receptors were obtained from a man aged 65 to 79 in good health.

This clonotype has more than one count but fewer than ten. This rearrangement joins TRBV11-2 to TRBJ2-5, with TRBD1 matching over 9 bases. The DNA end is a closer match to TRBJ2-7, so the J assignment may be wrong. Germline V gene data show CDR1 as SGHAT and CDR2 as FQNNGV. The CDR3 is made up of 14 amino acids. CDR3 in DNA: TGTGCCAGCAGCGCAAGGACAGGGGACTACGAGCAGTACTTC. Protein product: CASSARTGDYEQYF.

This clonotype has more than one count but fewer than ten. The chain has TRBV20-1 and TRBJ2-1; 12 nucleotides align to TRBD2. The germline V gene has CDR1 DFQATT and CDR2 SNEGSKA (reference sequence). Unmatched junction bases numbered 14, after V lost 8 bases and J lost 0 bases. The CDR3 totals 18 residues. The CDR3 protein is CSLRSGLAGLDSYNEQFF. The DNA for the CDR3 is TGCAGTCTAAGGAGTGGACTAGCGGGGCTGGACTCCTACAATGAGCAGTTCTTC.

This clonotype was counted only a few times. This rearrangement joins TRBV12-3 or TRBV12-4 to TRBJ2-2, with D perhaps TRBD1 (6 bases). V lost 7 bases and J 4 bases, leaving 16 bases between the germline ends. The CDR3 length is 15 residues. As DNA, the CDR3 is TGTGCCAGCAATACTAACAGGGCGGGCACCGGGGAGCTGTTTTTT. Translating gives CASNTNRAGTGELFF.

The gene calls are TRBV20-1 and TRBJ2-1; 9 bases fit TRBD2. CDR1 DFQATT and CDR2 SNEGSKA come from the germline V gene (reference sequence). This CDR3 has 17 amino acids. The ends lost 3 bases at V and 0 bases at J; junction bases unmatched: 9. Written as DNA, the CDR3 is TGCAGTGCTAGCAGGGCGGGGGGGTCCAGCTCCTACAATGAGCAGTTCTTC. Protein: CSASRAGGSSSYNEQFF.

This clonotype was found a few times. The chain joins TRBV12-3 or TRBV12-4 to TRBJ1-1; a possible D gene is TRBD1 (5 bases). V was trimmed by 5 bases and J by 6 bases, leaving 13 bases between them. The CDR3 spans 13 residues. This chain's CDR3 is CASSPGGVSEAFF. DNA for the CDR3: TGTGCCAGCAGTCCTGGGGGGGTTTCTGAAGCTTTCTTT.

This chain joins TRBV20-1 and TRBJ1-2; 9 nucleotides agree with TRBD1. The germline V gene encodes CDR1 DFQATT and CDR2 SNEGSKA (reference sequence). This CDR3 is built from 12 residues. Trimming removed 5 bases from V and 8 bases from J; junction bases left unmatched: 6. CDR3 sequence: CSADGQGMGYTF. As DNA, the CDR3 is TGCAGTGCTGACGGACAGGGGATGGGCTACACCTTC.

DNA of the CDR3: TGTGCCATCAGTGGGGGACAAACCAATGAGCAGTTCTTC. This gives the protein CAISGGQTNEQFF. The chain employs TRBV10-3 and TRBJ2-1, with D maybe TRBD1 (6 bases). The CDR3 totals 13 residues. Germline V gene sequence: CDR1 ENHRY, CDR2 SYGVKD. The ends were cut back, 4 bases at V and 6 bases at J, with 10 bases in the middle.

This chain joins TRBV15 and TRBJ1-1, with TRBD1 matching over 7 bases. The ends lost 2 bases at V and 10 bases at J; junction bases unmatched: 10. Germline loops: CDR1 LNHNV, CDR2 YYDKDF (reference sequence). The CDR3 loop spans 14 amino acids. CDR3 protein: CATSRHQQGSLAFF. CDR3 nucleotide sequence: TGTGCCACCAGCAGACATCAACAGGGGTCCCTAGCTTTCTTT. The full variable domain, completed using reference TRBV15 and TRBJ1-1, is DAMVIQNPRYQVTQFGKPVTLSCSQTLNHNVMYWYQQKSSQAPKLLFHYYDKDFNNEADTPDNFQSRRPNTSFCFLDIRSPGLGDTAMYLCATSRHQQGSLAFFGQGTRLTVV.

The chain's CDR3 is CASSLHPNTEAFF. CDR3 sequence (DNA): TGTGCCAGCAGTCTGCACCCGAACACTGAAGCTTTCTTT. The chain combines TRBV11-3 with TRBJ1-1, with D uncertain. The V end was cut by 6 bases, the J end by 1 base, with 9 bases between. Looked up from germline, CDR1 is SGHNT and CDR2 is YENEEA. The CDR3 has 13 residues.

The chain recombines TRBV10-3 with TRBJ2-3, with 10 positions matching TRBD2. V trimming: 10 bases; J trimming: 3 bases; junction bases outside the gene matches: 4. This CDR3 region has 13 residues. The germline gives CDR1 ENHRY, CDR2 SYGVKD. The CDR3 region is CATTSGATDTQYF. CDR3 DNA sequence: TGTGCCACTACTAGCGGGGCAACAGATACGCAGTATTTT.

The chain carries TRBV3-1 and TRBJ2-4; D may be TRBD2 (7 bases). V shed 0 bases and J shed 0 bases, with 21 bases lying between them. Germline lookup yields CDR1 LGHDT and CDR2 YNNKEL (reference sequence). This CDR3 is built from 20 residues. Written as DNA, the CDR3 is TGTGCCAGCAGCCAAGATCGGGGAGGGGGACCCACTCTAGCCAAAAACATTCAGTACTTC. This codes for CASSQDRGGGPTLAKNIQYF.

This clonotype was found a few times. CDR3 amino acids: CATSREVTFEETQYF. CDR3 in DNA: TGTGCCACCAGCAGAGAGGTCACTTTTGAAGAGACCCAGTACTTC. This chain uses TRBV15 with TRBJ2-5, with no clear D. CDR1 and CDR2 from the germline V gene are LNHNV and YYDKDF (reference sequence). V was clipped by 0 bases and J by 3 bases, with 11 bases between them. The CDR3 extends over 15 amino acids.

CDR3 loop: CSVRKEKGHTF. Here the CDR3 DNA reads TGCAGCGTTCGGAAGGAAAAAGGCCACACCTTC. V usage is TRBV29-1 and J usage is TRBJ1-2; no firm D call. This CDR3 spans 11 amino acids. V lost 5 bases to trimming and J lost 12 bases, with 16 bases between them. CDR1 is SQVTM, CDR2 ANQGSEA, per germline.

This chain connects TRBV20-1 to TRBJ2-3; D is tentatively TRBD1 or TRBD2 (7 bases each). Germline CDR1 DFQATT, CDR2 SNEGSKA (reference sequence). The CDR3 is 16 residues long. The V end was cut by 1 base, the J end by 6 bases, with 20 bases between. The CDR3 protein is CSARVKGASGLDTQYF. The CDR3 nucleotides read TGCAGTGCTAGAGTCAAGGGGGCTAGCGGTTTGGATACGCAGTATTTT.

The chain links TRBV24-1 to TRBJ1-2, with TRBD1 identical over 7 bases. The germline V gene encodes CDR1 KGHDR and CDR2 SFDVKD. The V gene end was trimmed by 3 bases and the J gene end by 4 bases; junction bases not matched to a gene: 7. This CDR3 has 15 amino acids. The CDR3 protein is CATSDTGDRGYGYTF. The CDR3, as DNA: TGTGCCACCAGTGATACAGGGGATCGGGGCTATGGCTACACCTTC.

The V gene is TRBV6-1, the J gene TRBJ1-1; D remains ambiguous. V was cut by 7 bases and J by 1 base, with 7 bases left in between. The germline V gene has CDR1 MNHNS and CDR2 SASEGT. This CDR3 contains 12 residues. The CDR3 is CASKPTNTEAFF. CDR3 DNA: TGTGCCAGCAAACCAACGAACACTGAAGCTTTCTTT.

Only a few counts were recorded for this clonotype. This chain joins TRBV12-3 or TRBV12-4 and TRBJ2-1; TRBD2 is a possible D gene (5 bases). CDR3 length: 14 amino acids. V lost 7 bases to trimming and J lost 1 base, with 11 bases between them. CDR3 DNA: TGTGCCAGCACTAGGACTGGGTCCTACAATGAGCAGTTCTTC. Amino acid sequence: CASTRTGSYNEQFF.

The chain carries TRBV3-1 and TRBJ2-2, with D unclear. Germline CDR1 is LGHDT and CDR2 is YNNKEL (reference sequence). The V and J ends lost 0 bases and 5 bases respectively, with 7 bases between them. The CDR3 sequence is 14 residues long. The CDR3 reads CASSQDPRTGELFF. The CDR3 DNA is TGTGCCAGCAGCCAAGATCCCAGGACCGGGGAGCTGTTTTTT.